Detailed here is one T cell receptor beta chain. Its matching antigen is unknown. The data stem from a study of a mutant IDH1 vaccine in newly diagnosed glioma. Study overall: Patients previously underwent radiotherapy, temozolomide, or both, and most underwent both.

Described time point: week 5, during vaccination. Each dose of the vaccine consisted of 300 ug of mutant IDH1 20-mer peptide, with topical imiquimod. Donors had new WHO grade 3 or 4 IDH1-mutant, ATRX-lost astrocytomas. The method was immunoSEQ multiplex PCR; TCRdb's version includes in-frame clones alone and lacks a portion of them. Of approximately 51,000 clones in the sample, around 78% were seen once. The specimen comprised PBMCs, sampled from a glioma patient whose treatment included an IDH1 peptide vaccine. The clonotype originates from a woman aged 40 to 49 with glioma.

For the CDR3, the DNA is TGTGCCAGCAGCATACGAACCCCAGGGGTGGGCTATGGCTACACCTTC. This codes for CASSIRTPGVGYGYTF. This chain joins TRBV5-4 and TRBJ1-2, with D tentatively TRBD1 (6 bases). Looked up from germline, CDR1 is SGHNT and CDR2 is YYREEE (reference sequence). The CDR3 is made up of 16 amino acids. V was trimmed by 4 bases and J by 4 bases, leaving 20 bases between them.